Listed here are 21 T cell receptor beta chains from one sample, sequenced in a study of shared clonotypes between healthy human individuals. Sequenced by immunoSEQ multiplex PCR; TCRdb stores in-frame clones only, minus some. The sample lists roughly 510,000 clones, 75% to 80% seen once, with around 12% in the top ten. Sequenced input: PBMCs. Receptors were obtained from a woman aged 40 to 50 in good health. Some clones in this sample may be carry-over from other donors' samples.

The chain joins TRBV29-1 to TRBJ1-2; 10 nucleotides align to TRBD1. The CDR3 is made up of 13 amino acids. V lost 8 bases, J lost 1 base, and 4 bases stayed unmatched. The germline V gene has CDR1 SQVTM and CDR2 ANQGSEA. CDR3 residues: CSSGTGDNYGYTF. The CDR3 DNA reads as TGCAGCTCCGGGACAGGGGATAACTATGGCTACACCTTC.

This rearrangement joins TRBV27 to TRBJ2-6; 9 bases align to TRBD1. Trimming took 4 bases from V and 2 from J; bases not matched to a gene: 6. The CDR3 has 17 amino acids. Germline V gene data show CDR1 as MNHEY and CDR2 as SMNVEV (reference sequence). The CDR3 DNA reads TGTGCCAGCAGTTGGGGACAGGGAGGGGCTGGGGCCAACGTCCTGACTTTC. It translates to CASSWGQGGAGANVLTF.

The table lists this clone with a count of one. This rearrangement joins TRBV6-5 to TRBJ2-7; 7 bases match TRBD1. Unmatched junction bases numbered 7, after V lost 6 bases and J lost 2 bases. CDR3 length equals 14 residues. Germline CDR1 and CDR2: MNHEY and SVGAGI. CDR3 in amino acids: CASRARDRAYEQYF. The DNA for the CDR3 is TGTGCCAGCAGGGCCAGAGACAGGGCCTACGAGCAGTACTTC.

This sequence joins TRBV7-2 and TRBJ2-3; D is unresolved. Germline lookup yields CDR1 SGHTA and CDR2 FQGNSA. V gave up 1 base and J gave up 2 bases, with 4 bases separating them. There are 13 residues in the CDR3. The CDR3 DNA reads as TGTGCCAGCAGCTTAGGCACCACAGATACGCAGTATTTT. Translation gives CASSLGTTDTQYF.

This clone was counted ten times or more. This sequence joins TRBV11-2 and TRBJ2-1; 10 bases are a match to TRBD2. CDR3 size: 16 residues. Looked up from germline, CDR1 is SGHAT and CDR2 is FQNNGV. V trimming: 5 bases; J trimming: 0 bases; junction bases outside the gene matches: 4. The CDR3 DNA is TGTGCCAGCAGCCGCCCTAGCGGGAGCTCCTACAATGAGCAGTTCTTC. This codes for CASSRPSGSSYNEQFF.

J is TRBJ1-1 and V is TRBV30, with D unclear. CDR1 is GTSNPN, CDR2 SVGIG, per germline (reference sequence). The CDR3 is 13 residues long. The V end was cut by 4 bases, the J end by 0 bases, with 9 bases between. CDR3 in DNA: TGTGCCTGGACAGGCGAATTGAACACTGAAGCTTTCTTT. This codes for CAWTGELNTEAFF.

This sequence joins TRBV28 and TRBJ2-7; 14 bases map to TRBD2. The CDR3 has 15 amino acids. Germline trimming cut 6 bases from V and 5 bases from J; bases unmatched to any gene: 6. CDR1 is MDHEN, CDR2 SYDVKM, per germline. The CDR3 DNA is TGTGCCAGCAGCCCCGGACTAGCGGGAGGTAACGAGCAGTACTTC. The encoded protein is CASSPGLAGGNEQYF.

This clone was detected only once. The gene calls are TRBV5-1 and TRBJ1-5; D gene unclear. This CDR3 region has 15 residues. Trimming stripped 1 base from V and 3 bases from J, with 11 bases between. From germline, CDR1 is SGHRS and CDR2 YFSETQ. For the CDR3, the DNA is TGCGCCAGCAGCTTGATGGGAGAAAACAATCAGCCCCAGCATTTT. It codes for CASSLMGENNQPQHF.

This clone was counted a few times. The CDR3 protein is CASSLDPGNYGYTF. As DNA, the CDR3 is TGTGCCAGCAGCTTAGATCCAGGGAACTATGGCTACACCTTC. The chain combines TRBV11-2 with TRBJ1-2; maybe TRBD1 (5 bases). Germline CDR1 and CDR2: SGHAT and FQNNGV. Trimming removed 0 bases from V and 2 bases from J, with 7 bases in between. This CDR3 region has 14 residues.

V usage is TRBV7-9 and J usage is TRBJ2-7; TRBD2 matches 14 bases. The CDR3 spans 16 residues. Germline lookup yields CDR1 SEHNR and CDR2 FQNEAQ (reference sequence). The V and J ends lost 5 bases and 6 bases, in that order; junction bases with no gene match: 9. This CDR3 reads CASSHGLAGGVVEQYF. DNA for the CDR3: TGTGCCAGCAGCCACGGACTAGCGGGAGGAGTCGTCGAGCAGTACTTC.

With respect to this clone: The junction and the germline gene differ at one end; a read error may be behind it. The chain links TRBV19 to TRBJ2-1; D is uncertain. This CDR3 has 13 amino acids. In germline, CDR1 is LNHDA, CDR2 SQIVND (reference sequence). For the CDR3, the DNA is TGTGCCAGTAGTATGACGGCGTACAGTGAGCAGTTCTTC. It encodes CASSMTAYSEQFF.

The rearrangement uses TRBV2 and TRBJ2-6; 10 bases line up with TRBD1. V was clipped by 6 bases and J by 3 bases; unmatched bases: 8. The length of the CDR3 is 17 residues. Germline V gene lookup returns CDR1 SNHLY and CDR2 FYNNEI. The CDR3, as DNA: TGTGCCAGCAGGCCTGGGACAGGGGTCGGTGGGGCCAACGTCCTGACTTTC. Encoded protein: CASRPGTGVGGANVLTF.

V gene TRBV27 combines with J gene TRBJ1-5; possibly TRBD1 for D (5 bases). CDR1 and CDR2 from the germline V gene are MNHEY and SMNVEV (reference sequence). V lost 3 bases and J 3 bases, leaving 12 bases between the germline ends. This CDR3 is built from 15 residues. DNA of the CDR3: TGTGCCAGCAGTTTCGCTCAGGGACTCAATCAGCCCCAGCATTTT. This sequence encodes CASSFAQGLNQPQHF.

The genes are TRBV5-1 and TRBJ2-7, with 13 bases lining up with TRBD2. V gave up 3 bases and J gave up 6 bases; unmatched junction bases: 12. The CDR3 sequence is 17 residues long. The germline V gene encodes CDR1 SGHRS and CDR2 YFSETQ. The CDR3 sequence: CASSSGTSGVHVSEQYF. DNA of the CDR3: TGCGCCAGCAGCTCAGGGACTAGCGGGGTCCATGTTTCCGAGCAGTACTTC.

The chain has TRBV7-8 and TRBJ1-5; TRBD1 might be the D (5 bases). This CDR3 contains 16 residues. V was clipped by 6 bases and J by 2 bases, with 17 bases between them. Looked up from germline, CDR1 is SGHVS and CDR2 is FQNEAQ. The CDR3 bases are TGTGCCAGCAGACCTCTGACAGCGATCGGCAATCAGCCCCAGCATTTT. The encoded protein is CASRPLTAIGNQPQHF. Full variable domain (remainder filled in from reference TRBV7-8 and TRBJ1-5): GAGVSQSPRYKVAKRGQDVALRCDPISGHVSLFWYQQALGQGPEFLTYFQNEAQLDKSGLPSDRFFAERPEGSVSTLKIQRTQQEDSAVYLCASRPLTAIGNQPQHFGDGTRLSIL.

The V gene is TRBV4-2, the J gene TRBJ2-3; 9 bases line up with TRBD2. The CDR3 length is 16 residues. CDR1 is LGHNA and CDR2 is YNFKEQ in the germline V gene. With V trimmed by 0 bases and J by 2 bases, 3 bases remained unmatched. The CDR3 sequence: CASSQEASGTTDTQYF. The DNA for the CDR3 is TGTGCCAGCAGCCAAGAGGCTAGCGGGACCACAGATACGCAGTATTTT.

This clone has ten or more counts. Within the sample, other DNA sequences also encode this same CDR3. The rearrangement uses TRBV6-5 and TRBJ2-7, with 11 bases that match TRBD2. Germline CDR1 MNHEY, CDR2 SVGAGI. J lost 6 bases, V lost 6 bases, and 10 bases had no gene match. The CDR3 consists of 15 residues. The CDR3, as DNA: TGTGCCAGCAGCGTAGCGGGAGGGCCTGGGGCCGAGCAGTACTTC. Encoded protein: CASSVAGGPGAEQYF.

The chain has TRBV7-2 and TRBJ2-7; perhaps TRBD2 as D (7 bases). Germline V lookup: CDR1 SGHTA, CDR2 FQGNSA. V lost 3 bases and J lost 2, with 11 bases in between. The CDR3 is made up of 14 amino acids. CDR3 sequence: CASSFGGLPYEQYF. The CDR3 nucleotides read TGTGCCAGCAGCTTCGGGGGGCTCCCCTACGAGCAGTACTTC. Full variable domain (remainder filled in from reference TRBV7-2 and TRBJ2-7): GAGVSQSPSNKVTEKGKDVELRCDPISGHTALYWYRQSLGQGLEFLIYFQGNSAPDKSGLPSDRFSAERTGGSVSTLTIQRTQQEDSAVYLCASSFGGLPYEQYFGPGTRLTVT.

This chain links TRBV20-1 with TRBJ2-5; D possibly corresponds to TRBD2 (5 bases). The DNA end lines up better with TRBJ2-7; the J call may be wrong. CDR3 size: 11 residues. The germline CDR1 and CDR2 sequences are DFQATT and SNEGSKA (reference sequence). Here the CDR3 reads CSASEAYEQYF. CDR3 coding DNA: TGCAGTGCCTCGGAGGCCTACGAGCAGTACTTC.

This clone showed up just once. This chain links TRBV10-3 with TRBJ2-1, with 10 bases matching TRBD2. V shed 6 bases, J shed 0 bases, and the junction held 11 bases outside the gene matches. This CDR3 region has 18 residues. Germline CDR1 and CDR2: ENHRY and SYGVKD. CDR3 loop: CAIRSWGTSESSYNEQFF. DNA for the CDR3: TGTGCCATCAGGAGTTGGGGGACTAGCGAAAGCTCCTACAATGAGCAGTTCTTC.

The CDR3 spells CASSYSGQNNEKLFF. CDR3 nucleotides: TGTGCCAGCAGTTATTCGGGACAGAATAATGAAAAACTGTTTTTT. The gene calls are TRBV5-5 and TRBJ1-4, with 7 bases lining up with TRBD1. Germline V gives CDR1 SGHKS, CDR2 YYEKEE (reference sequence). V trimming: 5 bases; J trimming: 4 bases; junction bases outside the gene matches: 8. This CDR3 is built from 15 residues.